This T cell receptor beta chain was observed in a study of blood T cell repertoires in COVID-19. V was pared by 4 bases and J by 2 bases, with 12 bases between. Germline V gives CDR1 LGHDT, CDR2 YNNKEL (reference sequence). The CDR3 loop spans 14 amino acids. TCRdb's copy holds only in-frame clones and misses some; the assay was immunoSEQ multiplex PCR. The repertoire holds around 110,000 clones, approximately 78% seen once, with 7.9% in the top ten. The sequenced sample consisted of peripheral blood. V is TRBV3-1 (or the pseudogene TRBV3-2) and J is TRBJ2-7, with TRBD2 as a possible D gene (5 bases). The origin of this receptor is a man between 65 and 85 years old with acute or convalescent COVID-19. The DNA for the CDR3 is TGTGCCAGCAGCCGAATCAGCGGTACCTACGAGCAGTACTTC. Encoded protein: CASSRISGTYEQYF.